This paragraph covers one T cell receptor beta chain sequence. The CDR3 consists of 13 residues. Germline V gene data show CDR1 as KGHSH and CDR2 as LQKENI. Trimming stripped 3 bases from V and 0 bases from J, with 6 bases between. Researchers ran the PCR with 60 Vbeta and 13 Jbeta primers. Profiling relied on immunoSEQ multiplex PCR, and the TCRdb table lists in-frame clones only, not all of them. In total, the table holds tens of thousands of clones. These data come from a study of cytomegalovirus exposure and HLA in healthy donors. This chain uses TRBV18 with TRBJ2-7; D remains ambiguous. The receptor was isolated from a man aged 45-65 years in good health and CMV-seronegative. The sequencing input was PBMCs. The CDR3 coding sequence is TGTGCCAGCTCACCCGCGGCCTCCTACGAGCAGTACTTC. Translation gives CASSPAASYEQYF.